The 20 T cell receptor beta chains given below trace back to one sample, sequenced in a study of shared clonotypes between healthy human individuals (dated by TCRdb to the early 2020s). The receptor library was made with the immunoSEQ multiplex PCR assay. TCRdb took over this immuneACCESS table, retaining in-frame rearrangements with V and J assigned. Such tables are incomplete; in checked studies, under half of the missing clones stem from an unresolved V gene, and the remainder is unexplained. In this sample the table shows 1,500,000 or so clones, roughly 98.5% of which occur a single time. The ten most abundant clones make up 0.3% to 0.45% of the sample. The sample comprised naive CD4+ T cells sorted from blood. The cell subset or site label of this sample denotes: CD45RA+ positively selected. These receptors all stem from a man aged 25 to 40 in good health.

This clone was recorded only once. The V gene is TRBV4-3, the J gene TRBJ1-2, with TRBD1 matching over 9 bases. Unmatched junction bases numbered 9, after V lost 3 bases and J lost 4 bases. CDR3 length: 16 residues. Germline values: CDR1 LGHNA, CDR2 YSLEER. The CDR3 bases are TGCGCCAGCAGCCAGGGTCCGGGACAGGGAATCTATGGCTACACCTTC. It translates to CASSQGPGQGIYGYTF.

The chain links TRBV9 to TRBJ1-1; 10 bases are a match to TRBD1. CDR1 SGDLS and CDR2 YYNGEE come from the germline V gene. The V and J ends lost 4 bases and 0 bases, in that order; junction bases with no gene match: 3. The length of the CDR3 is 15 residues. DNA for the CDR3: TGTGCCAGCAGCCTGGGACAGGGGTTGAACACTGAAGCTTTCTTT. Amino acid sequence: CASSLGQGLNTEAFF. Full variable domain (rest looked up from reference TRBV9 and TRBJ1-1): DSGVTQTPKHLITATGQRVTLRCSPRSGDLSVYWYQQSLDQGLQFLIQYYNGEERAKGNILERFSAQQFPDLHSELNLSSLELGDSALYFCASSLGQGLNTEAFFGQGTRLTVV.

The genes are TRBV11-2 and TRBJ2-7; 7 bases match TRBD1. The J segment lost 3 bases and the V segment lost 3 bases, leaving 5 bases of the junction unmatched. The CDR3 length is 14 residues. The germline gives CDR1 SGHAT, CDR2 FQNNGV. The CDR3 DNA sequence: TGTGCCAGCAGCTTCTCGACAGGGTTCTACGAGCAGTACTTC. Translating gives CASSFSTGFYEQYF.

This chain's CDR3 is CASSLNGLAGKEYF. The CDR3 bases are TGTGCCAGCAGTCTTAACGGACTAGCGGGGAAGGAGTACTTC. This chain uses TRBV6-6 with TRBJ2-7, with 12 positions matching TRBD2. Germline values: CDR1 MNHNY, CDR2 SVGAGI (reference sequence). The CDR3 has 14 residues. J gave up 11 bases and V 5 bases, and 10 bases lay outside the gene matches.

The V call is TRBV6-1, the J call TRBJ1-2, with 9 bases matching TRBD1. The CDR3 length is 18 residues. V trimming: 0 bases; J trimming: 0 bases; junction bases outside the gene matches: 8. Germline V gives CDR1 MNHNS, CDR2 SASEGT. The CDR3 bases are TGTGCCAGCAGTGAAGCGCTTCGGGACAGGGTCGCTAACTATGGCTACACCTTC. Protein: CASSEALRDRVANYGYTF.

V gene TRBV29-1 combines with J gene TRBJ2-5; tentative D call: TRBD1 (5 bases). V was shortened by 5 bases and J by 5 bases, with 12 bases between the two germline ends. CDR3 length: 12 residues. Germline V gene data show CDR1 as SQVTM and CDR2 as ANQGSEA. CDR3 amino acids: CSVFPGMETQYF. The DNA for the CDR3 is TGCAGCGTTTTCCCAGGGATGGAGACCCAGTACTTC. The whole variable domain, filled in from reference TRBV29-1 and TRBJ2-5, reads SAVISQKPSRDICQRGTSLTIQCQVDSQVTMMFWYRQQPGQSLTLIATANQGSEATYESGFVIDKFPISRPNLTFSTLTVSNMSPEDSSIYLCSVFPGMETQYFGPGTRLLVL.

This clone was recorded only once. The chain is built from TRBV2 and TRBJ2-3; D gene ambiguous. The CDR3 runs to 16 residues. Germline V gene sequence: CDR1 SNHLY, CDR2 FYNNEI. Trimming removed 6 bases from V and 2 bases from J, with 18 bases in between. The CDR3 DNA is TGTGCCAGCAGGGCCTTTGCCTCAACCTCCACAGATACGCAGTATTTT. This codes for CASRAFASTSTDTQYF.

This rearrangement joins TRBV10-3 to TRBJ1-1; the match to TRBD1 covers 8 bases. Per the germline V gene, CDR1 is ENHRY and CDR2 is SYGVKD. This CDR3 is 15 amino acids long. V gave up 7 bases and J gave up 4 bases; unmatched junction bases: 11. The CDR3 spells CAITKTQGVVTEAFF. Written as DNA, the CDR3 is TGTGCCATCACCAAAACACAGGGGGTGGTCACTGAAGCTTTCTTT.

The rearrangement joins TRBV6-5 to TRBJ2-2, with TRBD2 as a possible D gene (6 bases). Germline lookup yields CDR1 MNHEY and CDR2 SVGAGI. V was shortened by 3 bases and J by 8 bases, with 13 bases between the two germline ends. CDR3 length equals 14 residues. The CDR3 DNA reads as TGTGCCAGCAGTTATGGGGCGGGGTTAGGGGAGCTGTTTTTT. Translating gives CASSYGAGLGELFF.

This rearrangement joins TRBV5-1 to TRBJ2-2; 12 bases align to TRBD2. Germline values: CDR1 SGHRS, CDR2 YFSETQ. CDR3 length: 17 amino acids. V was pared by 0 bases and J by 6 bases, with 6 bases of the junction left unmatched. The CDR3 protein is CASSLVLAGGPPGELFF. CDR3 DNA: TGCGCCAGCAGCTTGGTACTAGCGGGAGGACCGCCCGGGGAGCTGTTTTTT.

V is TRBV7-6 and J is TRBJ2-7; 7 bases agree with TRBD1. Germline V gives CDR1 SGHVS, CDR2 FNYEAQ. Unmatched junction bases numbered 10, after V lost 5 bases and J lost 3 bases. The CDR3 totals 15 residues. Here the CDR3 reads CASSPTGTADYEQYF. CDR3 DNA sequence: TGTGCCAGCAGCCCGACCGGGACAGCTGACTACGAGCAGTACTTC.

The chain carries TRBV30 and TRBJ2-7, with D possibly being TRBD1 or TRBD2 (5 bases each). Germline V gives CDR1 GTSNPN, CDR2 SVGIG (reference sequence). The V and J ends lost 3 bases and 0 bases respectively, with 6 bases between them. CDR3 size: 12 residues. The CDR3 nucleotides are TGTGCCTGGAGGGGGGACTCCTACGAGCAGTACTTC. Translation: CAWRGDSYEQYF.

This chain uses TRBV7-9 with TRBJ2-2, with D perhaps matching TRBD2 (5 bases). The CDR3 consists of 14 residues. CDR1 SEHNR and CDR2 FQNEAQ come from the germline V gene (reference sequence). V lost 5 bases and J 3 bases, leaving 10 bases between the germline ends. The DNA of the CDR3 is TGTGCCAGCAGCGTAGGGAGTCACACCGGGGAGCTGTTTTTT. Its protein product is CASSVGSHTGELFF. Together with reference TRBV7-9 and TRBJ2-2, the CDR3 gives the full variable domain: DTGVSQNPRHKITKRGQNVTFRCDPISEHNRLYWYRQTLGQGPEFLTYFQNEAQLEKSRLLSDRFSAERPKGSFSTLEIQRTEQGDSAMYLCASSVGSHTGELFFGEGSRLTVL.

This clone appeared once. The CDR3 DNA reads as TGTGCCAGCAGGAAAGGACAGGAAGGTAACTATGGCTACACCTTC. Translation gives CASRKGQEGNYGYTF. The chain has TRBV9 and TRBJ1-2; TRBD1 matches at 7 bases. Germline trimming cut 5 bases from V and 1 base from J; bases unmatched to any gene: 8. CDR3 length equals 15 residues. The germline V gene has CDR1 SGDLS and CDR2 YYNGEE. Full variable domain (missing parts from reference TRBV9 and TRBJ1-2): DSGVTQTPKHLITATGQRVTLRCSPRSGDLSVYWYQQSLDQGLQFLIQYYNGEERAKGNILERFSAQQFPDLHSELNLSSLELGDSALYFCASRKGQEGNYGYTFGSGTRLTVV.

As concerns this clone: Distinct nucleotide sequences in the sample also encode this CDR3. The J gene is TRBJ2-3, the V gene TRBV28; TRBD1 matches 8 bases. Germline loops: CDR1 MDHEN, CDR2 SYDVKM. The CDR3 is made up of 15 amino acids. J lost 1 base, V lost 3 bases, and 3 bases had no gene match. The CDR3, as DNA: TGTGCCAGCAGTTTGCCGGGACAGGGCACAGATACGCAGTATTTT. Translation: CASSLPGQGTDTQYF.

Concerning this clone itself: Other DNA sequences in this specimen translate into the identical CDR3. This chain links TRBV10-3 with TRBJ1-2; no firm D call. The germline V gene encodes CDR1 ENHRY and CDR2 SYGVKD. V was clipped by 3 bases and J by 7 bases, with 9 bases between them. The CDR3 extends over 12 amino acids. Written as DNA, the CDR3 is TGTGCCATCAGTGAACGGGGAAGTGGCTACACCTTC. Protein product: CAISERGSGYTF.

The rearrangement joins TRBV11-3 to TRBJ2-1, with D tentatively TRBD2 (5 bases). The CDR3 has 15 amino acids. Per the germline V gene, CDR1 is SGHNT and CDR2 is YENEEA. Trimming cost V 5 bases and J 3 bases, with 14 bases left between them. This chain's CDR3 is CASSHLTGNYNEQFF. DNA for the CDR3: TGTGCCAGCAGCCATCTTACGGGAAACTACAATGAGCAGTTCTTC.

The sample holds one count of this clone. This sequence joins TRBV6-1 and TRBJ1-5; no reliable D call. Trimming removed 6 bases from V and 4 bases from J, with 7 bases in between. CDR1 is MNHNS, CDR2 SASEGT, per germline. The CDR3 contains 12 residues. This CDR3 reads CASSLLNQPQHF. Written as DNA, the CDR3 is TGTGCCAGCAGCCTCCTAAATCAGCCCCAGCATTTT.

The chain has TRBV18 and TRBJ2-5; D unresolved. V lost 6 bases to trimming and J lost 5 bases, with 10 bases between them. In germline, CDR1 is KGHSH, CDR2 LQKENI. This CDR3 is 12 amino acids long. DNA of the CDR3: TGTGCCAGCTCCCCGGCCCTGGAGACCCAGTACTTC. Translated, it gives CASSPALETQYF.

This clone has a single count. V and J are TRBV11-2 and TRBJ2-7; D is unclear. This CDR3 is 13 amino acids long. V was pared by 5 bases and J by 2 bases, with 10 bases between. Per the germline V gene, CDR1 is SGHAT and CDR2 is FQNNGV. Here the CDR3 reads CASSTGHTYEQYF. CDR3 nucleotides: TGTGCCAGCAGCACTGGCCATACCTACGAGCAGTACTTC.